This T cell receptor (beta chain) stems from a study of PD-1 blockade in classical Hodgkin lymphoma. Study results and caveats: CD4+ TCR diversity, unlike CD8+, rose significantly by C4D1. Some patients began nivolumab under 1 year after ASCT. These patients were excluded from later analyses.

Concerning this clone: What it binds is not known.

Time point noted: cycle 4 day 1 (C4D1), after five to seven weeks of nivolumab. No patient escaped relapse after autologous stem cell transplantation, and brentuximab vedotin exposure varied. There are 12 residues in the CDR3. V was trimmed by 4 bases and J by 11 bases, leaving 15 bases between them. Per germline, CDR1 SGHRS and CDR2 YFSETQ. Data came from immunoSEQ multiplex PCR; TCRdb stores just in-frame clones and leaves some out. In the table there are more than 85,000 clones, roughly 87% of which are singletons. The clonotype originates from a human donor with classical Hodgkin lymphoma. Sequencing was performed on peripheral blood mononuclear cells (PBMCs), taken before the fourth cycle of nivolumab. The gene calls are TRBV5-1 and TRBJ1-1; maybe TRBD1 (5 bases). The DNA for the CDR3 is TGCGCCAGCAGCCCATTAACAGGTCTGGCTTTCTTT. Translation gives CASSPLTGLAFF.